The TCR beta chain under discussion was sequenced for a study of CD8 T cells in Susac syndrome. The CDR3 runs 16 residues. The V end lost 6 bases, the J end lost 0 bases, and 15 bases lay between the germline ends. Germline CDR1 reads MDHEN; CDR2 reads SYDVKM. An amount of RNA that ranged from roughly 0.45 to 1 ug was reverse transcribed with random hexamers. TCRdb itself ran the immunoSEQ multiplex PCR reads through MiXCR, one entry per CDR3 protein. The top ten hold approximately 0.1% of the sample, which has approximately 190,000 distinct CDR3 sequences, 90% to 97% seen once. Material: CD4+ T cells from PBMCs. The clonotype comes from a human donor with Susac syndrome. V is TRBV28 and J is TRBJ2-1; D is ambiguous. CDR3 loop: CASRRTTTSSYNEQFF. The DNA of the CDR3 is TGTGCCAGCAGGCGTACTACCACCAGCTCCTACAATGAGCAGTTCTTC.